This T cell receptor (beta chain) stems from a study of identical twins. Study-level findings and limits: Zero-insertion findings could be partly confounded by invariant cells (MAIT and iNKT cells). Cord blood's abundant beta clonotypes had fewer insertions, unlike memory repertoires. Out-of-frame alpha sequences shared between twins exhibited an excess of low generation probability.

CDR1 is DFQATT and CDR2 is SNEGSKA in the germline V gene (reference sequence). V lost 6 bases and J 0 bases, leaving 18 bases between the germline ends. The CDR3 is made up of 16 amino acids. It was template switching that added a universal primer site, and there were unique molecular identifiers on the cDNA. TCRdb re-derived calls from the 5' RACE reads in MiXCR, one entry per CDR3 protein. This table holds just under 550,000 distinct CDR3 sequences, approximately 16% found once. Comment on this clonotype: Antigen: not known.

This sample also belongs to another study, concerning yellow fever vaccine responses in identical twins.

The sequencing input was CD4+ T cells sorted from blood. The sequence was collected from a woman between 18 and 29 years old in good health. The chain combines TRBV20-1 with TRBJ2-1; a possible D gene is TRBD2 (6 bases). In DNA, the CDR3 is TGCAGTGCCCCTGGGTCGGGCGGGGTCTCCTACAATGAGCAGTTCTTC. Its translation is CSAPGSGGVSYNEQFF.